What follows describes a single T cell receptor beta chain. Its antigen specificity is not known. No much larger clone exists at a distance of one base, and base qualities are not known. The cohort consisted of 666 healthy bone marrow donors. At the time of sampling, every cohort member was nominally healthy, though immune exposures that went unrecorded were likely present. The donor tested CMV seronegative and was one of the 352 seronegative cohort members. A peripheral blood sample was provided by each donor, and peripheral blood mononuclear cells were used for TCR beta sequencing. The Qiagen DNeasy Blood Extraction Kit was used to extract genomic DNA from the blood cell samples. Libraries came from the immunoSEQ multiplex PCR assay. The multiplex PCR relied on a mix of 60 forward primers for TCR Vbeta segments and 13 reverse primers for TCR Jbeta segments. The CDR3 region of rearranged TCR beta genes was amplified from genomic DNA with a multiplex PCR assay. On the Illumina HiSeq System, the amplified TCR beta libraries were sequenced as 87-base-pair reads. From the authors' description of their analysis: Across the 600 to 700 repertoires, a later analysis counted tens of millions of unique TCR beta chains, roughly 11 million of which were shared by at least two donors. Raw reads were error-corrected and collapsed into unique sequences with a nearest-neighbor algorithm that merged closely related sequences to remove PCR and sequencing errors. CDR3 sequences were aligned to IMGT reference sequences to assign V, D and J gene segments. Each retained sequence needed at least a six-nucleotide match to both a V gene segment and a J gene segment. Rearrangements were called productive when the CDR3 lacked stop codons and stayed in frame with V and J; all others were non-productive. Following IMGT convention, CDR3 was defined as the stretch from the second conserved V-encoded cysteine up to the conserved J-encoded phenylalanine. The earlier analysis of about 590 of the donors excluded sequences that lacked an unambiguous match to a single V gene segment. An earlier analysis of 587 of the donors classified V segments as functional when productive rearrangements were above 56.7% and as segregating when the standard deviation between donors was above 5%. A statistical classification framework was built for diagnosing cytomegalovirus status from the catalog of TCR beta chain sequences. A later analysis assigned V and J genes by comparing TCR nucleotide sequences with IMGT/GENE-DB human TR gene sequences. In a later analysis, CDR3 sequences and most-parsimonious VDJ recombination scenarios were assigned using the TCRdist pipeline. In a later analysis, each TCR beta chain was defined by its CDR3 amino acid sequence together with its V-gene family, and reads lacking a unique V-gene family were excluded. In a later analysis, approximately 640 highly shared, low-generation-probability nucleotide sequences were removed to address suspected cross-contamination and a sequencing artifact. In a later analysis, a clonal expansion index for each public chain was calculated from normalized within-repertoire ranks of inferred template counts. In a later analysis, generation probabilities were computed using a VDJ recombination model fitted to out-of-frame rearrangements, and the results were checked against IGoR. In a later analysis, hypergeometric tests were used to score TCR-TCR, TCR-HLA and TCR-CMV co-occurrence, with a repertoire-size bias correction applied to TCR pairs. In a later analysis, false discovery rates were estimated by permuting HLA or CMV assignments 20 times. In a later analysis, co-occurring TCRs were grouped using DBSCAN, with TCRdist sequence similarity added in when clustering inside HLA-allele-positive subsets. For co-occurrence clustering, repertoires with fewer than 30,000 or more than 120,000 public chains were excluded, along with a handful of repertoires with anomalous nucleotide sharing. In its TCRdb copy, this immuneACCESS table keeps in-frame sequences only and misses some clones. Where compared with another copy, unresolved V genes explain less than half of these, and the others have no known cause. Clone size and the V and J calls come from that table; the DNA yielded D and trimming. The sample yields about 140,000 clones; approximately 80% were counted once. The ten largest clones take up about 2.2% of the sample.

This sample was taken from a study of cytomegalovirus exposure and HLA in healthy donors (dated by TCRdb to about 2017). A note on the overall study: An earlier analysis of roughly 630 of the donors reported approximately 290 Gb of sequence data and around 120 million unique TCR beta sequences from about 200 million T cells. An early release covering around 630 HLA-typed donors comprised approximately 290 gigabases of sequencing data and 65 million to 100 million unique TCR sequences. Of the 300 to 500 genotyped donors, approximately 80% were placed in the genetic ancestry cluster associated with self-reported Caucasian donors. The aim of the study was to test whether cataloging public T cell receptors could identify signatures of past pathogen exposure. Using immunosequencing, the study profiled T cell repertoires from 666 subjects and related those repertoires to cytomegalovirus serostatus. In addition to the first cohort of approximately 670 subjects, a separate validation cohort of 100 to 150 different subjects was used. High-throughput TCR immunosequencing, statistical association of individual TCRs with disease status, and machine learning were combined to predict cytomegalovirus infection status. A later analysis re-examined previously published TCR beta repertoires from more than 600 donors and added high-resolution HLA genotyping to investigate patterns of TCR occurrence. The later analysis used no new phenotypic data to find candidate immune exposures, relying instead on TCR beta sequences and their occurrence across donors. In an earlier analysis of roughly 580 of the donors, high-throughput TCR beta sequencing was used to judge whether each TCR beta V gene segment behaved as functional or pseudogenic. Donor age, sex, ethnicity and CMV serostatus were compiled together with the repertoire data. In a later genetic analysis, genome-wide SNP genotypes for 398 of the 666 donors were used, and that subset was treated as a discovery cohort. Every repertoire in the discovery cohort had been generated on one and the same sequencing platform. Both class I and class II loci were covered by HLA typing, at four-digit resolution. The number of typed donors differed by locus: about 620-640 for A, B, C, DRB1 and DQB1; 522 for DQA1; around 580 for DPA1; and roughly 450 for DPB1. Because of strong linkage in the cohort, a handful of DR-DQ haplotypes were treated as single units for association and clustering. Across 300 to 400 genotyped donors of the cohort, an average of roughly 250,000 unique TCR beta nucleotide sequences per donor were sequenced, and 15% to 20% of those sequences were non-productive. Study-wide conclusions, independent of this receptor: Presence/absence analyses assumed roughly uniform sequencing depth across donors, an assumption that may not hold. This cohort had only TCR beta chains sequenced, and the lack of alpha or paired-chain data limited which features could be detected. Most CMV-associated TCR beta chains appeared to be HLA-restricted in a later analysis, and the HLA associations seemed to be driven largely by CMV exposure. A later analysis found that HLA-associated TCR beta chains were more clonally expanded and had lower generation probabilities than equally common non-associated chains. A later genetic analysis associated a missense DCLRE1C variant with V-gene and J-gene trimming of TCR beta chains, and an independent cohort replicated the association. Most TCR sequences were observed very rarely across donors, whereas some public TCRs were present in many individuals. Some 15 rarely observed V segments, including chromosome 9 orphons, were excluded from the earlier analysis of about 610 of the donors because counts were too low. In vitro tests confirmed that three of the cytomegalovirus-associated TCR beta chains recognize cytomegalovirus antigens. The study gave a list of 150 to 200 TCR beta chains associated with cytomegalovirus. The authors suggested that the approach could potentially be generalized to other disease states and immunological phenotypes. A further reported finding was that TCR beta sequences accurately predicted the HLA-A and HLA-B alleles for most subjects in the first cohort. Correlated functional status among segregating V segments might reflect linkage disequilibrium, but an unknown experimental factor could not be ruled out. The sequencing pipeline was judged likely to have produced a cluster of highly shared sequence variants as a technical artifact. A later analysis found that TCR association rates varied across HLA loci, with DRB1 alleles showing the most associated TCRs and HLA-C alleles the fewest. CMV serostatus was the only immune exposure information available for the cohort. Assigning TCR associations to individual alleles was difficult when HLA alleles, especially DR and DQ, strongly co-occurred. In an earlier analysis of some 550 of the donors, most TCR beta V segments were observed in productive rearrangements about 87% or about 30% of the time, broadly matching IMGT annotations. In a later analysis, several top co-occurrence clusters were reported to appear linked to parvovirus B19, influenza, CMV and Epstein-Barr virus. Because HLA typing was missing for some donors at each locus, association tests included only the typed subset. At a false discovery rate of 0.05, a later analysis linked 15,000 to 20,000 TCR beta sequences to specific HLA alleles. Cytomegalovirus status was reported to be diagnosed by the classifier with high specificity and sensitivity in both the original and validation cohorts. According to a later genetic analysis, donors in an Asian-associated ancestry cluster had fewer N-insertions in productive TCRs than the approximately 710-donor mean. Because the 87-base-pair reads could not distinguish some IMGT-functional V segments, including TRBV6-2 and TRBV6-3, those segments were excluded.

CDR1 and CDR2, per the germline V gene, are SGHRS and YFSETQ. Trimming takes 0 bases from V and 7 bases from J, and the germline ends sit 13 bases apart. The CDR3 covers 15 residues, taking in both the cysteine and the phenylalanine. The only DNA kept is the CDR3, 45 bases in frame from the first base. The TCR sequence derives from a man aged 25 to 40 in good health and CMV-seronegative. The rearranged segments are TRBV5-1 and TRBJ1-4, and perhaps TRBD1 as D gene, on 5 matching bases. Sequencing was done on a sample of PBMCs. The CDR3 region reads CASSLAGGGAEKLFF. The bases are TGCGCCAGCAGCTTGGCTGGGGGGGGAGCTGAAAAACTGTTTTTT.